These 21 T cell receptor beta chains share one sample of origin, sequenced in a study of cytomegalovirus exposure and HLA in healthy donors. Primers for the PCR totalled 60 Vbeta and 13 Jbeta. Sequencing was performed with immunoSEQ multiplex PCR; in TCRdb, only in-frame clones are kept and a portion is missing. This sample has fewer than 100,000 clones, with about 75% found just once. The specimen sequenced was PBMCs. These receptors came from a female donor in good health and CMV-seronegative.

The chain has TRBV5-6 and TRBJ2-7; D gene uncertain. Trimming removed 3 bases from V and 0 bases from J, with 4 bases in between. The CDR3 covers 12 residues. Germline CDR1 is SGHDT and CDR2 is YYEEEE. CDR3 bases: TGTGCCAGCAGCTGGAGCTCCTACGAGCAGTACTTC. This encodes CASSWSSYEQYF.

The chain uses TRBV30 and TRBJ1-6, with a tentative D call TRBD1 (5 bases). The CDR3 sequence is 14 residues long. In germline, CDR1 is GTSNPN, CDR2 SVGIG (reference sequence). V lost 2 bases and J lost 8, with 13 bases in between. This CDR3 reads CAWSMGRGDSPLHF. The CDR3 DNA follows: TGTGCCTGGAGTATGGGGCGCGGAGATTCACCCCTCCACTTT.

This clone was detected a few times. This chain's CDR3 is CASSDRGVTEAFF. Written as DNA, the CDR3 is TGTGCCAGCAGCGACAGGGGGGTCACTGAAGCTTTCTTT. The chain has TRBV6-6 and TRBJ1-1, with 9 bases that match TRBD1. Germline loops: CDR1 MNHNY, CDR2 SVGAGI (reference sequence). The CDR3 contains 13 residues. V trimming: 6 bases; J trimming: 4 bases; junction bases outside the gene matches: 3.

The chain employs TRBV18 and TRBJ2-1; D unclear. CDR1 and CDR2 (germline): KGHSH, LQKENI. This CDR3 has 12 amino acids. V shed 1 base and J shed 8 bases, with 6 bases lying between them. The CDR3 coding sequence is TGTGCCAGCTCACCACGAGGCGATGAGCAGTTCTTC. The encoded protein is CASSPRGDEQFF. Together with reference TRBV18 and TRBJ2-1, the CDR3 gives the full variable domain: NAGVMQNPRHLVRRRGQEARLRCSPMKGHSHVYWYRQLPEEGLKFMVYLQKENIIDESGMPKERFSAEFPKEGPSILRIQQVVRGDSAAYFCASSPRGDEQFFGPGTRLTVL.

V gene TRBV5-6 combines with J gene TRBJ1-1, with TRBD1 as a possible D gene (5 bases). Germline V lookup: CDR1 SGHDT, CDR2 YYEEEE. The CDR3 is 15 amino acids. V was cut by 2 bases and J by 0 bases, with 11 bases left in between. CDR3 residues: CASSLPGALNTEAFF. CDR3 DNA sequence: TGTGCCAGCAGCTTACCTGGGGCCTTGAACACTGAAGCTTTCTTT.

The count of this clone is one. The chain recombines TRBV19 with TRBJ1-5; D not certain. Germline V gene sequence: CDR1 LNHDA, CDR2 SQIVND (reference sequence). The CDR3 loop spans 13 amino acids. Trimming cost V 3 bases and J 10 bases, with 13 bases left between them. CDR3 sequence: CASSIGSLRPQHF. The CDR3 nucleotides are TGTGCCAGTAGTATCGGGAGCTTAAGACCCCAGCATTTT.

The J gene is TRBJ2-1, the V gene TRBV10-1; TRBD2 might be the D (6 bases). V was shortened by 4 bases and J by 6 bases, with 16 bases between the two germline ends. Germline V CDR1 and CDR2: WNHNN, SYGVQD (reference sequence). This CDR3 is built from 15 residues. The CDR3 DNA reads as TGCGCCAGCAGTGTCCGAGGGAGCGGGCCCAATGAGCAGTTCTTC. Protein: CASSVRGSGPNEQFF.

J is TRBJ1-6 and V is TRBV6-6; TRBD1 aligns across 8 bases. Unmatched junction bases numbered 7, after V lost 8 bases and J lost 7 bases. Germline V CDR1 and CDR2: MNHNY, SVGAGI (reference sequence). The CDR3 extends over 14 amino acids. The CDR3 here is CASHFTGGNSPLHF. In nucleotides, the CDR3 is TGTGCCAGCCATTTTACAGGGGGAAATTCACCCCTCCACTTT.

The rearrangement joins TRBV2 to TRBJ2-6; D gene ambiguous. CDR1 is SNHLY, CDR2 FYNNEI, per germline. V dropped 6 bases and J dropped 0 bases, with 9 bases sitting between them. The CDR3 runs 15 residues. CDR3 sequence reads: CASREQFSGANVLTF. The DNA of the CDR3 is TGTGCCAGCAGGGAACAGTTCTCTGGGGCCAACGTCCTGACTTTC.

The chain employs TRBV2 and TRBJ2-7; D possibly corresponds to TRBD2 (5 bases). V lost 6 bases to trimming and J lost 2 bases, with 20 bases between them. The CDR3 length is 16 residues. Germline V CDR1 and CDR2: SNHLY, FYNNEI. CDR3 sequence reads: CASSGVGDKAPYEQYF. The DNA of the CDR3 is TGTGCCAGCAGCGGAGTGGGAGACAAGGCCCCCTACGAGCAGTACTTC. Variable domain in full (rest from reference TRBV2 and TRBJ2-7): EPEVTQTPSHQVTQMGQEVILRCVPISNHLYFYWYRQILGQKVEFLVSFYNNEISEKSEIFDDQFSVERPDGSNFTLKIRSTKLEDSAMYFCASSGVGDKAPYEQYFGPGTRLTVT.

There are a few counts of this clone. The chain uses TRBV19 and TRBJ2-7, with 10 positions matching TRBD1. This CDR3 has 13 amino acids. V trimming: 6 bases; J trimming: 5 bases; junction bases outside the gene matches: 4. The V gene's germline CDR1 is LNHDA and CDR2 SQIVND (reference sequence). This chain's CDR3 is CASSGQGVNEQYF. CDR3 DNA sequence: TGTGCCAGTAGCGGACAGGGGGTTAACGAGCAGTACTTC.

The V gene is TRBV5-3, the J gene TRBJ1-5; TRBD1 is a possible D gene (5 bases). TRBV5-3 carries the ORF label, with uncertain function. V was cut by 0 bases and J by 6 bases, with 10 bases left in between. The CDR3 has 14 amino acids. CDR3 amino acids: CARSLARVGQPQHF. CDR3 bases: TGTGCCAGAAGCTTGGCCAGGGTTGGTCAGCCCCAGCATTTT.

V is TRBV4-1 and J is TRBJ1-1; TRBD1 is a possible D gene (6 bases). CDR3 length equals 14 residues. V lost 3 bases to trimming and J lost 8 bases, with 16 bases between them. The V gene's germline CDR1 is MGHRA and CDR2 YSYEKL. CDR3 amino acids: CASSHIRDNIEAFF. CDR3 DNA: TGCGCCAGCAGCCACATCCGGGACAACATAGAAGCTTTCTTT.

The genes are TRBV2 and TRBJ2-3; D perhaps matches TRBD1 (5 bases). Germline CDR1 SNHLY, CDR2 FYNNEI. Trimming shortened V by 5 bases and J by 3 bases, and 6 bases separated the two germline ends. The CDR3 consists of 12 residues. CDR3 amino acids: CASSKGTDTQYF. In DNA, the CDR3 is TGTGCCAGCAGTAAGGGGACAGATACGCAGTATTTT.

The chain recombines TRBV7-2 with TRBJ1-1; no clear D gene. This CDR3 contains 12 residues. Trimming stripped 5 bases from V and 8 bases from J, with 12 bases between. Germline values: CDR1 SGHTA, CDR2 FQGNSA. CDR3 residues: CASSQFAGEAFF. The CDR3 DNA reads TGTGCCAGCAGCCAATTCGCGGGGGAAGCTTTCTTT.

This chain joins TRBV7-2 and TRBJ2-5; D is possibly TRBD1 (5 bases). CDR3 length equals 14 residues. Trimming pared 1 base from V and 0 bases from J, leaving 6 bases between. Germline values: CDR1 SGHTA, CDR2 FQGNSA. In nucleotides, the CDR3 is TGTGCCAGCAGCTTAGGGACACACCAAGAGACCCAGTACTTC. Translating gives CASSLGTHQETQYF.

This clone occurred once. The J gene is TRBJ1-4, the V gene TRBV6-5, with 9 bases matching TRBD1. V lost 7 bases and J lost 10; bases outside the gene matches: 7. Looked up from germline, CDR1 is MNHEY and CDR2 is SVGAGI. The length of the CDR3 is 13 residues. CDR3 nucleotide sequence: TGTGCCAGCATGGGGACAGGGCCAGGAAAACTGTTTTTT. Protein product: CASMGTGPGKLFF.

The chain is built from TRBV5-4 and TRBJ2-3, with D maybe TRBD1 (6 bases). Germline lookup yields CDR1 SGHNT and CDR2 YYREEE (reference sequence). The CDR3 sequence is 15 residues long. V was pared by 1 base and J by 0 bases, with 9 bases between. CDR3 sequence (DNA): TGTGCCAGCAGCTTGCCAGGGGCAAGCACAGATACGCAGTATTTT. Translated: CASSLPGASTDTQYF.

The rearrangement links TRBV11-2 to TRBJ1-1, with D tentatively TRBD1 (6 bases). The V end was cut by 1 base, the J end by 1 base, with 13 bases between. Germline V lookup: CDR1 SGHAT, CDR2 FQNNGV. This CDR3 is built from 16 residues. The CDR3 reads CASSLVGQTGNTEAFF. The CDR3 DNA follows: TGTGCCAGCAGCTTAGTAGGGCAGACAGGGAACACTGAAGCTTTCTTT.

The chain is built from TRBV30 and TRBJ2-1; 9 nucleotides match TRBD1. This CDR3 is built from 14 residues. The germline V gene has CDR1 GTSNPN and CDR2 SVGIG (reference sequence). The V segment lost 8 bases and the J segment 8 bases; nucleotides outside the gene matches: 13. The CDR3 here is CAGKRRRQGDEQFF. In DNA, the CDR3 is TGTGCCGGGAAGAGGAGGCGACAGGGGGATGAGCAGTTCTTC.

The chain recombines TRBV10-2 with TRBJ2-7; possible D gene TRBD2, 6 bases. CDR1 WSHSY and CDR2 SAAADI come from the germline V gene. Trimming removed 3 bases from V and 6 bases from J, with 15 bases in between. This CDR3 is 14 amino acids long. CDR3 sequence: CASSDQMTRVEQYF. The CDR3 region has the DNA TGCGCCAGCAGTGATCAGATGACTAGGGTCGAGCAGTACTTC.